Following are 22 T cell receptor beta chains from one sample sequenced in a study of blood T cell repertoires in COVID-19. Method: immunoSEQ multiplex PCR; TCRdb's copy keeps in-frame clones and lacks some. This sample has about 73,000 clones, with 89% found just once. The source material was peripheral blood. Receptors originate from a man older than 75 with acute or convalescent COVID-19.

The V call is TRBV2, the J call TRBJ2-4, with D possibly TRBD2 on 6 matching bases. The CDR3 length is 17 residues. Trimming took off 0 bases at V and 3 bases at J, with 15 bases between the two ends. Looked up from germline, CDR1 is SNHLY and CDR2 is FYNNEI. The CDR3 bases are TGTGCCAGCAGTGAAGCGCTTGCGGGGTCGGGCAAAAACATTCAGTACTTC. It encodes CASSEALAGSGKNIQYF. Looking up the rest from reference TRBV2 and TRBJ2-4 gives the full variable domain: EPEVTQTPSHQVTQMGQEVILRCVPISNHLYFYWYRQILGQKVEFLVSFYNNEISEKSEIFDDQFSVERPDGSNFTLKIRSTKLEDSAMYFCASSEALAGSGKNIQYFGAGTRLSVL.

The chain carries TRBV4-1 and TRBJ2-3; TRBD1 agrees at 10 bases. The V and J ends lost 4 bases and 4 bases, in that order; junction bases with no gene match: 5. Germline lookup yields CDR1 MGHRA and CDR2 YSYEKL. There are 15 residues in the CDR3. In nucleotides, the CDR3 is TGCGCCAGCAGCCTGGGACAGGGGATGTCAGATACGCAGTATTTT. It encodes CASSLGQGMSDTQYF.

The chain uses TRBV20-1 and TRBJ2-5, with D perhaps matching TRBD1 (6 bases). The CDR3 spans 13 residues. Germline lookup yields CDR1 DFQATT and CDR2 SNEGSKA (reference sequence). Trimming removed 3 bases from V and 7 bases from J, with 15 bases in between. CDR3 nucleotide sequence: TGCAGTGCTAGTGAAACAGGGCGAGGGACCCAGTACTTC. Its translation: CSASETGRGTQYF.

The chain uses TRBV12-3 or TRBV12-4 and TRBJ2-2, with a tentative D call TRBD2 (6 bases). This CDR3 has 12 amino acids. V was pared by 6 bases and J by 8 bases, with 10 bases between. CDR3 residues: CASRRDGGELFF. The CDR3 DNA reads as TGTGCCAGCAGGCGGGACGGTGGGGAGCTGTTTTTT.

The chain combines TRBV4-2 with TRBJ2-7; 10 bases match TRBD1. Trimming removed 7 bases from V and 3 bases from J; junction bases left unmatched: 12. CDR1 and CDR2 from the germline V gene are LGHNA and YNFKEQ. CDR3 size: 16 residues. This CDR3 is CASTSGRGQGFYEQYF. For the CDR3, the DNA is TGTGCCAGCACCTCAGGTCGGGGACAGGGGTTCTACGAGCAGTACTTC.

This chain connects TRBV11-2 to TRBJ2-1, with 7 nucleotides matching TRBD2. Germline V gene data show CDR1 as SGHAT and CDR2 as FQNNGV. The CDR3 loop spans 13 amino acids. With V trimmed by 5 bases and J by 3 bases, 1 base remained unmatched. The CDR3 is CASSRTSYNEQFF. The CDR3 bases are TGTGCCAGCAGCCGGACTAGCTACAATGAGCAGTTCTTC.

CDR3 DNA: TGTGCCAGCAGCCCCGTTCCCGGGACAGGGACCAGGATCGGCGGGGAGCTGTTTTTT. Its translation: CASSPVPGTGTRIGGELFF. This chain connects TRBV7-3 to TRBJ2-2; 9 nucleotides match TRBD1. This CDR3 contains 19 residues. The V gene end was trimmed by 5 bases and the J gene end by 7 bases; junction bases not matched to a gene: 20. CDR1 is SGHTA and CDR2 is FQGTGA in the germline V gene.

The V call is TRBV3-1 (or the pseudogene TRBV3-2), the J call TRBJ2-7; 7 bases line up with TRBD2. This CDR3 has 13 residues. Germline CDR1 reads LGHDT; CDR2 reads YNNKEL (reference sequence). Trimming cost V 3 bases and J 3 bases; bases outside gene matches: 2. CDR3 protein: CASSQGGYYEQYF. CDR3 DNA sequence: TGTGCCAGCAGCCAGGGGGGGTACTACGAGCAGTACTTC.

CDR3 sequence: CASLRSSPPLYNEQFF. The CDR3 DNA reads TGTGCCAGCTTGAGGTCTAGCCCCCCCCTCTACAATGAGCAGTTCTTC. The rearrangement links TRBV2 to TRBJ2-1, with TRBD2 as a possible D gene (5 bases). Germline CDR1 and CDR2: SNHLY and FYNNEI. V lost 8 bases, J lost 3 bases, and 20 bases lay in between. The CDR3 contains 16 residues.

J is TRBJ2-7 and V is TRBV20-1; possible D gene TRBD1, 5 bases. The CDR3 extends over 11 amino acids. Per the germline V gene, CDR1 is DFQATT and CDR2 is SNEGSKA (reference sequence). The V end was cut by 3 bases, the J end by 8 bases, with 11 bases between. The CDR3 DNA reads TGCAGTGCTAGCTCCGGACACCAGCAGTACTTC. Protein: CSASSGHQQYF.

The chain uses TRBV9 and TRBJ2-2, with 9 positions matching TRBD1. CDR3 length: 17 residues. V gave up 3 bases and J gave up 1 base; unmatched junction bases: 7. Per the germline V gene, CDR1 is SGDLS and CDR2 is YYNGEE. The CDR3 loop is CASSADRGTGNTGELFF. The CDR3 nucleotides read TGTGCCAGCAGCGCAGACAGGGGGACGGGGAACACCGGGGAGCTGTTTTTT.

In the case of this clone: A read error may produce the germline difference seen at one junction end. The chain carries TRBV7-3 and TRBJ2-1; TRBD1 is a possible D gene (5 bases). Germline V gene lookup returns CDR1 SGHTA and CDR2 FQGTGA. The CDR3 covers 13 residues. The CDR3 region is CASSLWDRGEQLF. DNA of the CDR3: TGTGCCAGCAGCTTATGGGATAGGGGTGAGCAGCTCTTC.

The genes are TRBV19 and TRBJ2-1; TRBD1 might be the D (5 bases). V was pared by 5 bases and J by 9 bases, with 11 bases between. Germline loops: CDR1 LNHDA, CDR2 SQIVND (reference sequence). The CDR3 is made up of 12 amino acids. For the CDR3, the DNA is TGTGCCAGTAGTCTAAGACAGACTGAGCAGTTCTTC. It yields the protein CASSLRQTEQFF.

The chain carries TRBV19 and TRBJ1-4; TRBD1 matches at 11 bases. This CDR3 comprises 15 residues. Germline CDR1 LNHDA, CDR2 SQIVND (reference sequence). Trimming at V came to 5 bases and at J to 8 bases, leaving 7 bases not matched to a gene. CDR3 loop: CASSVQGQGGEKLFF. DNA of the CDR3: TGTGCCAGTAGTGTCCAGGGACAGGGGGGAGAAAAACTGTTTTTT. Supplemented by reference TRBV19 and TRBJ1-4, the full variable domain reads DGGITQSPKYLFRKEGQNVTLSCEQNLNHDAMYWYRQDPGQGLRLIYYSQIVNDFQKGDIAEGYSVSREKKESFPLTVTSAQKNPTAFYLCASSVQGQGGEKLFFGSGTQLSVL.

The CDR3 spells CASRPGYFYNSPLHF. CDR3 coding DNA: TGTGCCAGCAGGCCAGGGTACTTCTATAATTCACCCCTCCACTTT. This sequence joins TRBV2 and TRBJ1-6; possibly TRBD1 for D (5 bases). The germline V and J ends were trimmed by 6 bases and 3 bases, with 12 bases remaining between them. This CDR3 has 15 amino acids. The germline V gene encodes CDR1 SNHLY and CDR2 FYNNEI.

The chain recombines TRBV7-7 with TRBJ1-5; perhaps TRBD1 as D (6 bases). This CDR3 is built from 16 residues. V lost 6 bases and J 5 bases, leaving 20 bases between the germline ends. Germline-derived CDR1 and CDR2 are SSHAT and FNYEAQ (reference sequence). CDR3 residues: CASRPWTEDFYQPQHF. For the CDR3, the DNA is TGTGCCAGCAGACCCTGGACAGAAGATTTTTATCAGCCCCAGCATTTT.

CDR3 sequence: CAWSHSGSSTDTQYF. The CDR3 region has the DNA TGTGCCTGGAGTCATAGCGGTTCTAGCACAGATACGCAGTATTTT. This chain uses TRBV30 with TRBJ2-3, with D perhaps matching TRBD2 (6 bases). Germline assignment: CDR1 GTSNPN and CDR2 SVGIG (reference sequence). The CDR3 sequence is 15 residues long. Trimming took 2 bases from V and 0 from J, leaving 12 bases between them. Supplemented by reference TRBV30 and TRBJ2-3, the full variable domain reads SQTIHQWPATLVQPVGSPLSLECTVEGTSNPNLYWYRQAAGRGLQLLFYSVGIGQISSEVPQNLSASRPQDRQFILSSKKLLLSDSGFYLCAWSHSGSSTDTQYFGPGTRLTVL.

This sequence joins TRBV7-2 and TRBJ2-2; D remains ambiguous. The CDR3 extends over 14 amino acids. Per germline, CDR1 SGHTA and CDR2 FQGNSA. V was cut by 2 bases and J by 1 base, with 5 bases left in between. Here the CDR3 reads CASSLLRNTGELFF. The CDR3 bases are TGTGCCAGCAGCTTATTGAGGAACACCGGGGAGCTGTTTTTT.

The chain uses TRBV10-3 and TRBJ2-3; D is possibly TRBD2 (5 bases). This CDR3 spans 14 amino acids. With 0 bases removed from V and 1 base from J, the gap between germline ends came to 5 bases. Germline assignment: CDR1 ENHRY and CDR2 SYGVKD. CDR3 DNA sequence: TGTGCCATCAGTGAGTCGGAGGGCACAGATACGCAGTATTTT. It codes for CAISESEGTDTQYF.

This clone was found once. The chain joins TRBV15 to TRBJ2-1, with 9 nucleotides matching TRBD2. The germline V gene has CDR1 LNHNV and CDR2 YYDKDF (reference sequence). There are 17 residues in the CDR3. V was pared by 1 base and J by 0 bases, with 4 bases of the junction left unmatched. The DNA of the CDR3 is TGTGCCACCAGCAGAGCCCTAGCGGGATCCTCCTACAATGAGCAGTTCTTC. As protein: CATSRALAGSSYNEQFF.

This chain joins TRBV5-4 and TRBJ1-1, with TRBD1 as a possible D gene (6 bases). V lost 9 bases and J lost 1, with 16 bases in between. The CDR3 is made up of 14 amino acids. From germline, CDR1 is SGHNT and CDR2 YYREEE (reference sequence). As DNA, the CDR3 is TGTGCCACTAATCCACAGGGAGAGAACACTGAAGCTTTCTTT. The encoded protein is CATNPQGENTEAFF.

The chain has TRBV12-3 or TRBV12-4 and TRBJ1-1, with 7 bases identical to TRBD1. After removal of 5 bases from V and 3 bases from J, the junction contained 0 bases not matched to a gene. The CDR3 loop spans 12 amino acids. CDR3 residues: CASSGTDTEAFF. The CDR3 bases are TGTGCCAGCAGTGGGACAGACACTGAAGCTTTCTTT.